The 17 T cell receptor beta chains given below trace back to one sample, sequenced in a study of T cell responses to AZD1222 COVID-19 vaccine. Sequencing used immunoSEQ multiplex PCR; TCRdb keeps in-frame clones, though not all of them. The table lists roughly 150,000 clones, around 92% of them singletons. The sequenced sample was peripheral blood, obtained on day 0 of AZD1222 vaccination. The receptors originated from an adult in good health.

The CDR3 DNA sequence: TGTGCCAGCAGTCCCCGGGATGGGTTTAATCGGAGAAACACCATATATTTT. Amino acid sequence: CASSPRDGFNRRNTIYF. This chain joins TRBV28 and TRBJ1-3; D gene ambiguous. CDR3 length: 17 residues. The V end was cut by 5 bases, the J end by 5 bases, with 22 bases between. Germline V gene data show CDR1 as MDHEN and CDR2 as SYDVKM.

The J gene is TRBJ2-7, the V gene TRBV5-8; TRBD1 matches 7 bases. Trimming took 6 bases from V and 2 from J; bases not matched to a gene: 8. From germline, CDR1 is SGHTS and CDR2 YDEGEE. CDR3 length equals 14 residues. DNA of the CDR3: TGTGCCAGCATTAACGGGACAGCTACCTACGAGCAGTACTTC. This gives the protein CASINGTATYEQYF.

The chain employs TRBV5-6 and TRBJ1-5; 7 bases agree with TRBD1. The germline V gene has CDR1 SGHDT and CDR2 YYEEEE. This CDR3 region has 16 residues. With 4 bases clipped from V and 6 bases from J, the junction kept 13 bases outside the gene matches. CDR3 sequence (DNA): TGTGCCAGCAGCATGCGCCGAGGGGGCGGGTTTCAGCCCCAGCATTTT. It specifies CASSMRRGGGFQPQHF.

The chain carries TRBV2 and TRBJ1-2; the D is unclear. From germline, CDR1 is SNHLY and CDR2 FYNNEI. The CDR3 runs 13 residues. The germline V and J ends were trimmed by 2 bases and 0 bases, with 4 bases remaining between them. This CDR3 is CASSETPNYGYTF. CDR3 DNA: TGTGCCAGCAGTGAAACTCCTAACTATGGCTACACCTTC.

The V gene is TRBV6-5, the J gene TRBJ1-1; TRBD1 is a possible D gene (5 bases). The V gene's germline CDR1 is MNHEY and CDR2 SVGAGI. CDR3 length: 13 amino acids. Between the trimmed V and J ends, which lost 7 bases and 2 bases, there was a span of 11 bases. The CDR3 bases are TGTGCCAGCACGGGGCAGGCAAACACTGAAGCTTTCTTT. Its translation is CASTGQANTEAFF.

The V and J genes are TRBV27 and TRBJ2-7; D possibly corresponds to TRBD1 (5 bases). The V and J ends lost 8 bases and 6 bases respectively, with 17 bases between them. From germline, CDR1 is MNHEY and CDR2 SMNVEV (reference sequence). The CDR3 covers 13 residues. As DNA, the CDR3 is TGTGCCAGCCAAAGGACAAGGGCTCTCGAGCAGTACTTC. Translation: CASQRTRALEQYF.

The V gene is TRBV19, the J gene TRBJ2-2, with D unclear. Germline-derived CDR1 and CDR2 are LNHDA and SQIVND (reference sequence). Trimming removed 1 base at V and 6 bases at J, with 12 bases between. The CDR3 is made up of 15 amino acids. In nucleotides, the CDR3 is TGTGCCAGTAGTATAGCATCTTCGTACGCCGGGGAGCTGTTTTTT. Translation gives CASSIASSYAGELFF. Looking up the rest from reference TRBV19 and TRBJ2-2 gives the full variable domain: DGGITQSPKYLFRKEGQNVTLSCEQNLNHDAMYWYRQDPGQGLRLIYYSQIVNDFQKGDIAEGYSVSREKKESFPLTVTSAQKNPTAFYLCASSIASSYAGELFFGEGSRLTVL.

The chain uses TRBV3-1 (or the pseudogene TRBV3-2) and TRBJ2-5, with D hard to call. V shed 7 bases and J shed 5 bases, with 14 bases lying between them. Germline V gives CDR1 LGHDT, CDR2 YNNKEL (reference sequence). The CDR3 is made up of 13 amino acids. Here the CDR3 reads CASTTDRAETQYF. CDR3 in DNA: TGTGCCAGCACCACGGACCGGGCCGAGACCCAGTACTTC.

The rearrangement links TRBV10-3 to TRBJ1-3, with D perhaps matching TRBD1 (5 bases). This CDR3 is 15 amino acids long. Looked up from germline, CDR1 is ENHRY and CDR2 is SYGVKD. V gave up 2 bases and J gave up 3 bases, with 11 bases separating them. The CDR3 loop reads CAISEGALSGNTIYF. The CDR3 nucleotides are TGTGCCATCAGTGAGGGGGCCCTGAGTGGAAACACCATATATTTT.

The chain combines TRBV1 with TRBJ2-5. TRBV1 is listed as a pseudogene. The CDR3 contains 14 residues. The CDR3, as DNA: TGCACCAGCAGCCAAGCAACCCTCCAAGAGACCCAGTACTTC. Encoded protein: CTSSQATLQETQYF.

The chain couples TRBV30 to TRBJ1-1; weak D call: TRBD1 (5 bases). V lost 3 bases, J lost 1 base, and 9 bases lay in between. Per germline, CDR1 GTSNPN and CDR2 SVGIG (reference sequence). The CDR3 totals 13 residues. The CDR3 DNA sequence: TGTGCCTGGAGCTTTCAGGGGAACACTGAAGCTTTCTTT. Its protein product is CAWSFQGNTEAFF.

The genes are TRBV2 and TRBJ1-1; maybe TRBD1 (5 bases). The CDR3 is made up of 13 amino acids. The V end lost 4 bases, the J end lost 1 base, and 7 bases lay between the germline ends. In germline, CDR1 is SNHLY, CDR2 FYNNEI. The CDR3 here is CASSADKNTEAFF. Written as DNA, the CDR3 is TGTGCCAGCAGTGCGGACAAGAACACTGAAGCTTTCTTT.

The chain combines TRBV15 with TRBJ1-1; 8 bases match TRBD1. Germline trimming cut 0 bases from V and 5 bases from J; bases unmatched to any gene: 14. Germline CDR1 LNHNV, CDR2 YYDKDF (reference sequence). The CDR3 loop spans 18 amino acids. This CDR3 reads CATSRDHGDRWGRTEAFF. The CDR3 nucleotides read TGTGCCACCAGCAGAGATCATGGGGACAGGTGGGGGAGGACTGAAGCTTTCTTT.

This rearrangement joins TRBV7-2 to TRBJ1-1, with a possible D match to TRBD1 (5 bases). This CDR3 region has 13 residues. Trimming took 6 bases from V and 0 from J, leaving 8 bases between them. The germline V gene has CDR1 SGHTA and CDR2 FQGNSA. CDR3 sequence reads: CASRSGLNTEAFF. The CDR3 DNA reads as TGTGCCAGCAGATCGGGGCTGAACACTGAAGCTTTCTTT.

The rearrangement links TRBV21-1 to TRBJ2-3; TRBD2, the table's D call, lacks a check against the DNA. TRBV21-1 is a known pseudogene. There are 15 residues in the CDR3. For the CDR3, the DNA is TGTGCCAGCAGCAAAGGGTACGGGAGGAGGGATACGCAGTATTTT. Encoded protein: CASSKGYGRRDTQYF.

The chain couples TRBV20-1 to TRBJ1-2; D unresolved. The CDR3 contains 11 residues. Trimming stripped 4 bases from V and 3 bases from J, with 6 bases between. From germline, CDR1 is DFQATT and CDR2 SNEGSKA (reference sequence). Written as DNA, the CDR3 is TGCAGTGCTAAGAAAGACTATGGCTACACCTTC. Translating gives CSAKKDYGYTF.

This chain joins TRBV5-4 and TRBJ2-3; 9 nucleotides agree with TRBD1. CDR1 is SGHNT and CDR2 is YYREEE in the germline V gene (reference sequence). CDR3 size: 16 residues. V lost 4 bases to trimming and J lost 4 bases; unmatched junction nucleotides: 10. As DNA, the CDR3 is TGTGCCAGCAGCCGGGAAACAGGGGGCGTATCAGATACGCAGTATTTT. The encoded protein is CASSRETGGVSDTQYF.